A single sample gave rise to the 8 T cell receptor beta chains below, sequenced in a study of CD8+ T cells in alopecia areata. In each case, RNA was isolated and then reverse transcribed into cDNA as the sequencing template. Produced via immunoSEQ multiplex PCR; TCRdb's table is partial and in-frame only. Here the sample spans over 150,000 clones, roughly three fifths being singletons. The sample taken for sequencing was CD8+ T cells sorted from blood. The receptors here all came from a human donor in good health.

The chain combines TRBV9 with TRBJ1-1, with D perhaps matching TRBD1 (5 bases). This CDR3 is 16 amino acids long. CDR1 is SGDLS, CDR2 YYNGEE, per germline. V lost 3 bases, J lost 5 bases, and 20 bases lay in between. CDR3 residues: CASSAPEGGPGTEAFF. The CDR3 bases are TGTGCCAGCAGCGCCCCTGAGGGCGGCCCAGGGACTGAAGCTTTCTTT. The full variable domain, with the rest looked up from reference TRBV9 and TRBJ1-1, is DSGVTQTPKHLITATGQRVTLRCSPRSGDLSVYWYQQSLDQGLQFLIQYYNGEERAKGNILERFSAQQFPDLHSELNLSSLELGDSALYFCASSAPEGGPGTEAFFGQGTRLTVV.

The chain carries TRBV4-1 and TRBJ2-7; TRBD1 agrees at 11 bases. This CDR3 has 15 residues. In germline, CDR1 is MGHRA, CDR2 YSYEKL. The trim removed 2 bases at V and 4 bases at J, leaving 4 bases unmatched. CDR3: CASSQSGTGGYEQYF. CDR3 coding DNA: TGCGCCAGCAGCCAATCCGGGACAGGGGGATACGAGCAGTACTTC.

This clone has just one count. This rearrangement joins TRBV27 to TRBJ1-1; D is ambiguous. Germline V lookup: CDR1 MNHEY, CDR2 SMNVEV (reference sequence). Trimming took 9 bases from V and 0 from J, leaving 11 bases between them. This CDR3 contains 13 residues. The CDR3 sequence is CASSWGLNTEAFF. The CDR3 DNA reads TGTGCCAGTTCCTGGGGATTGAACACTGAAGCTTTCTTT.

The CDR3 DNA sequence: TGTGCCAGCAGCCGGAGGCTCTACACCTTC. Translating it yields CASSRRLYTF. V is TRBV13 and J is TRBJ1-2; no clear D gene. This CDR3 is 10 amino acids long. Between the trimmed V and J ends, which lost 5 bases and 10 bases, there was a span of 8 bases. Germline CDR1 and CDR2: PRHDT and FYEKMQ (reference sequence).

V gene TRBV4-2 combines with J gene TRBJ1-2, with TRBD1 as a possible D gene (5 bases). Germline loops: CDR1 LGHNA, CDR2 YNFKEQ. V was pared by 3 bases and J by 2 bases, with 16 bases between. The CDR3 extends over 16 amino acids. For the CDR3, the DNA is TGTGCCAGCAGCCACCTCGAGGGGAGAACCAACTATGGCTACACCTTC. Protein sequence: CASSHLEGRTNYGYTF.

The chain employs TRBV7-2 and TRBJ2-7; D perhaps matches TRBD1 (7 bases). Trimming pared 5 bases from V and 4 bases from J, leaving 12 bases between. The germline V gene has CDR1 SGHTA and CDR2 FQGNSA. This CDR3 is 13 amino acids long. CDR3 in DNA: TGTGCCAGCAGCCCAGGGGGGATTTACGAGCAGTACTTC. Its translation is CASSPGGIYEQYF.

This clone occurred a few times. J is TRBJ2-4 and V is TRBV19; D call uncertain. V lost 5 bases and J 8 bases, leaving 13 bases between the germline ends. The CDR3 length is 13 residues. CDR1 LNHDA and CDR2 SQIVND come from the germline V gene (reference sequence). CDR3 nucleotide sequence: TGTGCCAGTAGTGCCCGACCGCATGACATTCAGTACTTC. It is translated as CASSARPHDIQYF.

The chain recombines TRBV2 with TRBJ2-1; D is unclear. The CDR3 sequence is 11 residues long. CDR1 SNHLY and CDR2 FYNNEI come from the germline V gene. With 6 bases removed from V and 7 bases from J, the gap between germline ends came to 7 bases. CDR3 in amino acids: CASRASNEQFF. The CDR3 region has the DNA TGTGCCAGCAGGGCTTCAAATGAGCAGTTCTTC. Drawing the rest from reference TRBV2 and TRBJ2-1, the complete variable domain is EPEVTQTPSHQVTQMGQEVILRCVPISNHLYFYWYRQILGQKVEFLVSFYNNEISEKSEIFDDQFSVERPDGSNFTLKIRSTKLEDSAMYFCASRASNEQFFGPGTRLTVL.